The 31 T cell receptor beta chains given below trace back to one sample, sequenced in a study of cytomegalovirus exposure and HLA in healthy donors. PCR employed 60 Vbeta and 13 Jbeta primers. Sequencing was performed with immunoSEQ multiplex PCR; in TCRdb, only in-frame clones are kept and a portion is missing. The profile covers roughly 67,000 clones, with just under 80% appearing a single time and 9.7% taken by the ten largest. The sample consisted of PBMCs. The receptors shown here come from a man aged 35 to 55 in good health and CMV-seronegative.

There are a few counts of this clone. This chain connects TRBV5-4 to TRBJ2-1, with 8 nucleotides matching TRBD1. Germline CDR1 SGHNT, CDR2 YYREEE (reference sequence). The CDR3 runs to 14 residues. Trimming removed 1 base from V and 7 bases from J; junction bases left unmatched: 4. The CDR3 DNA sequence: TGTGCCAGCAGCTTGTTACAGGGGGTGAATGAGCAGTTCTTC. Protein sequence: CASSLLQGVNEQFF.

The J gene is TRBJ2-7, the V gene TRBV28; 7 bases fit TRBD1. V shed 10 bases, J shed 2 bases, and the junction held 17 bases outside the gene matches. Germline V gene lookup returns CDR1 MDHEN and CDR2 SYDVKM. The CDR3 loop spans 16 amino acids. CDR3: CATVDRVGTVPYEQYF. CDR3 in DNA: TGTGCCACCGTAGATCGCGTCGGGACAGTTCCCTACGAGCAGTACTTC.

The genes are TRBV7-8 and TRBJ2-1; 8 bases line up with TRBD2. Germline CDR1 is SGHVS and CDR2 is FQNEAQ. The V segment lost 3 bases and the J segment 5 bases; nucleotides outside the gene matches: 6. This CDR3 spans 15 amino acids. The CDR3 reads CASSLGGGINNEQFF. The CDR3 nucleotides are TGTGCCAGCAGCTTGGGCGGGGGGATAAACAATGAGCAGTTCTTC. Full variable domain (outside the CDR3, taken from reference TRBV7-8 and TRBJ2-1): GAGVSQSPRYKVAKRGQDVALRCDPISGHVSLFWYQQALGQGPEFLTYFQNEAQLDKSGLPSDRFFAERPEGSVSTLKIQRTQQEDSAVYLCASSLGGGINNEQFFGPGTRLTVL.

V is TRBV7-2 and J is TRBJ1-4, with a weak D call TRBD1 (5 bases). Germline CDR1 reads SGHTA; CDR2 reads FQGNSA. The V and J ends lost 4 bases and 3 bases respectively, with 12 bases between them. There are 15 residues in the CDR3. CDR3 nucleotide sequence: TGTGCCAGCAGCTCGCAGGGAAGGGCTAATGAAAAACTGTTTTTT. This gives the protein CASSSQGRANEKLFF.

The CDR3 sequence is CASSPRKGADTYNEQFF. The CDR3 DNA reads as TGTGCCAGCTCACCACGGAAGGGGGCTGACACCTACAATGAGCAGTTCTTC. This chain links TRBV18 with TRBJ2-1; TRBD1 matches 7 bases. The CDR3 totals 17 residues. CDR1 and CDR2 from the germline V gene are KGHSH and LQKENI. Losses at the gene ends were 1 base for V and 2 bases for J; bases not matched to a gene: 8.

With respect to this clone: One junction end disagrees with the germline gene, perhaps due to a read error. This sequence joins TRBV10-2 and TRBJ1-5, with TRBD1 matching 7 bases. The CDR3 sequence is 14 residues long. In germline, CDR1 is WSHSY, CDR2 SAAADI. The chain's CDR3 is CASSEIGGGQPRHF. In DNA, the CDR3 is TGCGCCAGCAGTGAGATAGGGGGCGGTCAGCCCCGGCATTTT.

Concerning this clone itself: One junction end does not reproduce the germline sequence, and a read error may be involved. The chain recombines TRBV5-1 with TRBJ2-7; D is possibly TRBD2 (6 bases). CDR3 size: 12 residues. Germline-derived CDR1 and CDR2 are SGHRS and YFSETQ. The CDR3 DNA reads TGCGCCAGCAGCTTGGGGGGGGACTCGCATTTCTTC. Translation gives CASSLGGDSHFF.

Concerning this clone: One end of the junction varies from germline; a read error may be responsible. This CDR3 is CSSRFDGAGELFF. CDR3 DNA sequence: TGTTCCAGCAGGTTCGACGGGGCCGGGGAGCTGTTTTTT. The J gene is TRBJ2-2, the V gene TRBV7-9, with D maybe TRBD2 (5 bases). This CDR3 comprises 13 residues. CDR1 and CDR2 (germline): SEHNR, FQNEAQ (reference sequence).

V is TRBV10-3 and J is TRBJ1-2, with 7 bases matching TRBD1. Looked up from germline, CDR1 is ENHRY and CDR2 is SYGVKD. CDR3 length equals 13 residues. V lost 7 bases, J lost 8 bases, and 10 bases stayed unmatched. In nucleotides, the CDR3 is TGTGCCATCACCGAGGGCGGAGGGGGCGGCTACACCTTC. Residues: CAITEGGGGGYTF.

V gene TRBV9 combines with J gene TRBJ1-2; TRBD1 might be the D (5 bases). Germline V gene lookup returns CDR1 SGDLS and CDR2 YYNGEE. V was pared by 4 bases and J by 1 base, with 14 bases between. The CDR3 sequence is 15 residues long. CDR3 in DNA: TGTGCCAGCAGCCCAGGGCACCAGTATAACTATGGCTACACCTTC. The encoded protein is CASSPGHQYNYGYTF.

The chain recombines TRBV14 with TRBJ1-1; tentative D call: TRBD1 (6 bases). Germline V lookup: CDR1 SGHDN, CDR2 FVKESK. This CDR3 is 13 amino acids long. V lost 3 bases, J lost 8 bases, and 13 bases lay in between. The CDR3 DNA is TGTGCCAGCAGCCAGCCCCCAGGACAGGAAGCTTTCTTT. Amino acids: CASSQPPGQEAFF.

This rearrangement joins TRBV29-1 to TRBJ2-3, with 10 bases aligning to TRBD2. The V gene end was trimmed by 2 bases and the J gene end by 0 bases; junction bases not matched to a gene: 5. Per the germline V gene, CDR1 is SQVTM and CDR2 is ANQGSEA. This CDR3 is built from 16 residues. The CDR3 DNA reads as TGCAGCGTTGAACCCATGACTAGCGGGAGCACAGATACGCAGTATTTT. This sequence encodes CSVEPMTSGSTDTQYF.

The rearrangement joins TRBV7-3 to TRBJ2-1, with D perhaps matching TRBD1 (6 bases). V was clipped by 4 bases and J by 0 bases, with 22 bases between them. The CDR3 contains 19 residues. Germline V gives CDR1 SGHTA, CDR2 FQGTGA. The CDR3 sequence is CASSSQGGPIVSSYNEQFF. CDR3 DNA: TGTGCCAGCAGCTCCCAAGGGGGACCGATCGTCAGCTCCTACAATGAGCAGTTCTTC.

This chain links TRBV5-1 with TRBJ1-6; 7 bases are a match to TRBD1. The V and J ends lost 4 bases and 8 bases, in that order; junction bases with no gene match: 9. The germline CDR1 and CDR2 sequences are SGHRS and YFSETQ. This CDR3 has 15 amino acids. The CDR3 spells CASSLTTGLDSPLHF. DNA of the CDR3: TGCGCCAGCAGCCTCACGACAGGGCTGGATTCACCCCTCCACTTT.

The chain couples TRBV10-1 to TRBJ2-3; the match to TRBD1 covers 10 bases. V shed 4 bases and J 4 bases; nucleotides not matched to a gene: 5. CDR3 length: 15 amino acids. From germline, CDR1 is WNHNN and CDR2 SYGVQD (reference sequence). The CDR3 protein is CASSGSDRGADTQYF. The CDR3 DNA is TGCGCCAGCAGTGGATCGGACAGGGGGGCAGATACGCAGTATTTT.

The CDR3 bases are TGTGCCAGCAGCTTAGTGACTAGCGGGAGTTTGGGGACAGATACGCAGTATTTT. Encoded protein: CASSLVTSGSLGTDTQYF. V and J are TRBV7-2 and TRBJ2-3; 12 positions agree with TRBD2. Germline-derived CDR1 and CDR2 are SGHTA and FQGNSA. The CDR3 is 18 amino acids. V trimming: 1 base; J trimming: 3 bases; junction bases outside the gene matches: 8.

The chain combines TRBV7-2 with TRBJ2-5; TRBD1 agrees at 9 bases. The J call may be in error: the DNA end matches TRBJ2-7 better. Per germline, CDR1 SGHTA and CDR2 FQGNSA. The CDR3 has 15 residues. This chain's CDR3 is CASSSISTGGYEQYF. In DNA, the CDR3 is TGTGCCAGCAGCTCAATTTCGACAGGGGGCTACGAGCAGTACTTC.

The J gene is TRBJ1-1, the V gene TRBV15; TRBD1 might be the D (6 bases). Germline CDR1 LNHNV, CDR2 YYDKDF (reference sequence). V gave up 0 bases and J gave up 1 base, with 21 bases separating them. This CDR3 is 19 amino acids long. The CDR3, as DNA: TGTGCCACCAGCAGAGATCTCGGGTTGAGGGGGACGAAGAACACTGAAGCTTTCTTT. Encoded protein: CATSRDLGLRGTKNTEAFF.

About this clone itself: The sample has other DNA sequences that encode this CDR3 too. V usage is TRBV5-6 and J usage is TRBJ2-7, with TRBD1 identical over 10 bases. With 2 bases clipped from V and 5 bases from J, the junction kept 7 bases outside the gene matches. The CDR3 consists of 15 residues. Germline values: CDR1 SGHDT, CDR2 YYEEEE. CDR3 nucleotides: TGTGCCAGCAGCTTAATGGGACAGGGGTGGAACGAGCAGTACTTC. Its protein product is CASSLMGQGWNEQYF.

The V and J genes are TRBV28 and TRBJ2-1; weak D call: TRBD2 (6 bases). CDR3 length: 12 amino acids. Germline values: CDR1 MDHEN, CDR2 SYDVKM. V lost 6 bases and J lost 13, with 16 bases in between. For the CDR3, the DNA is TGTGCCAGCAGAGGGACGGGGAGGACACAGTTCTTC. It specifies CASRGTGRTQFF.

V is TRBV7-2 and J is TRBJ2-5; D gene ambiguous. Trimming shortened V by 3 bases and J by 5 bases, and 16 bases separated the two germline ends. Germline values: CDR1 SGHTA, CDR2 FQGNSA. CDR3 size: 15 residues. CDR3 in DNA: TGTGCCAGCAGCTTCCTTAATCAAGAGTGGGAGACCCAGTACTTC. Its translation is CASSFLNQEWETQYF.

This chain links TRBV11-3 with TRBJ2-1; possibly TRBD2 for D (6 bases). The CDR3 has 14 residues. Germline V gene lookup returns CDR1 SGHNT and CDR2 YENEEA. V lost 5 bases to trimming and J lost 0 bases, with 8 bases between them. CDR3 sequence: CASSRGSSYNEQFF. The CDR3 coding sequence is TGTGCCAGCAGCCGGGGGAGCTCCTACAATGAGCAGTTCTTC.

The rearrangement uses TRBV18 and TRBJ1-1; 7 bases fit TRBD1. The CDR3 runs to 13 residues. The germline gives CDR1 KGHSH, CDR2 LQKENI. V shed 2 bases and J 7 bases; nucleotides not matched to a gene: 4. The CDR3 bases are TGTGCCAGCTCACCATACCGGGACAGTGAAGCTTTCTTT. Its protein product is CASSPYRDSEAFF.

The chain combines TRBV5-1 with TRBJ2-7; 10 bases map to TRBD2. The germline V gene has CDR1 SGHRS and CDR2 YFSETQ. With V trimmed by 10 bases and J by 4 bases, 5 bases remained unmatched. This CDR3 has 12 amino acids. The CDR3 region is CASSGSEYEQYF. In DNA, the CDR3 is TGCGCCTCTAGCGGGAGTGAATACGAGCAGTACTTC.

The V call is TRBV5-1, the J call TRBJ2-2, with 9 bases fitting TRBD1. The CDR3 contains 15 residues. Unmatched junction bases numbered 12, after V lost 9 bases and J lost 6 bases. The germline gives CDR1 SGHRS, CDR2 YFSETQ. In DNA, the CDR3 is TGCGCCAACACGGGACAGGGTAATAAGGCCGGGGAGCTGTTTTTT. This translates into CANTGQGNKAGELFF.

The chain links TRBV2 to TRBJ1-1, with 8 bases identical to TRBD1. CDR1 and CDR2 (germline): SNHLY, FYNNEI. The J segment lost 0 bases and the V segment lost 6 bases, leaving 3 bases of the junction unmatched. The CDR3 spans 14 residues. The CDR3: CASRGTGMNTEAFF. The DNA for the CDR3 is TGTGCCAGCAGGGGGACAGGTATGAACACTGAAGCTTTCTTT.

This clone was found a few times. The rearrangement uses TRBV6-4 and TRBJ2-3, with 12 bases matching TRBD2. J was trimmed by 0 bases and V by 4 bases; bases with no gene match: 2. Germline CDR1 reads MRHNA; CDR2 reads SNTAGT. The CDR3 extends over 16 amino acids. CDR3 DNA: TGTGCCAGCAGTGGGACTAGCGGGGATAGCACAGATACGCAGTATTTT. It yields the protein CASSGTSGDSTDTQYF.

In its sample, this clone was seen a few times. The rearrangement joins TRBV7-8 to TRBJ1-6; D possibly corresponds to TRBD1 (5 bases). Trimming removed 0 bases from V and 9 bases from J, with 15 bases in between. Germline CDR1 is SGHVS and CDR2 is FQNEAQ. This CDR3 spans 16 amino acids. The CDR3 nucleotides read TGTGCCAGCAGCTTAGCCGGAAGGGGTGGTGGTTCACCCCTCCACTTT. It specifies CASSLAGRGGGSPLHF.

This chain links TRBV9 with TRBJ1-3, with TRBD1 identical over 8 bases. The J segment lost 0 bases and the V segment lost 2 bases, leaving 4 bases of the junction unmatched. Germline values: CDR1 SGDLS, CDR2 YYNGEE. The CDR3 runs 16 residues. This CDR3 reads CASSVGTGSSGNTIYF. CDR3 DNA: TGTGCCAGCAGCGTGGGGACAGGTTCCTCTGGAAACACCATATATTTT.

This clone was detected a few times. DNA of the CDR3: TGTGCCAGCAGCGCACGGACTAGCGGGAGCGGGGAGCTGTTTTTT. This gives the protein CASSARTSGSGELFF. The V call is TRBV5-4, the J call TRBJ2-2; 13 positions agree with TRBD2. Germline V gives CDR1 SGHNT, CDR2 YYREEE (reference sequence). CDR3 length equals 15 residues. Trimming at V came to 4 bases and at J to 7 bases, leaving 4 bases not matched to a gene. Drawing the rest from reference TRBV5-4 and TRBJ2-2, the complete variable domain is ETGVTQSPTHLIKTRGQQVTLRCSSQSGHNTVSWYQQALGQGPQFIFQYYREEENGRGNFPPRFSGLQFPNYSSELNVNALELDDSALYLCASSARTSGSGELFFGEGSRLTVL.

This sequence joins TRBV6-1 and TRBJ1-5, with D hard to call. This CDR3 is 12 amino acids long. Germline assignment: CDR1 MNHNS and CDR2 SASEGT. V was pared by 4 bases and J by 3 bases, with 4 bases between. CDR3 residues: CASSVYNQPQHF. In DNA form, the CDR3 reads TGTGCCAGCAGTGTTTACAATCAGCCCCAGCATTTT.